This T cell receptor beta chain was sequenced in a study of neurological immune-mediated disorders. In TCRdb, the 5' RACE reads were re-called with MiXCR into one record per CDR3 protein. The repertoire has approximately 87,000 distinct CDR3 sequences, roughly an eighth of them found once; the top ten carry 6.5% to 8%. This CDR3 spans 15 amino acids. Germline V gives CDR1 DFQATT, CDR2 SNEGSKA (reference sequence). Trimming removed 0 bases from V and 0 bases from J, with 6 bases in between. This clonotype was seen many times. The chain joins TRBV20-1 to TRBJ2-6; D call uncertain. Sequencing input: PBMCs. The clonotype was recovered from a woman aged 45 to 65 in good health. CDR3 bases: TGCAGTGCTAGAGATGGCAGCTCTGGGGCCAACGTCCTGACTTTC. It yields the protein CSARDGSSGANVLTF.